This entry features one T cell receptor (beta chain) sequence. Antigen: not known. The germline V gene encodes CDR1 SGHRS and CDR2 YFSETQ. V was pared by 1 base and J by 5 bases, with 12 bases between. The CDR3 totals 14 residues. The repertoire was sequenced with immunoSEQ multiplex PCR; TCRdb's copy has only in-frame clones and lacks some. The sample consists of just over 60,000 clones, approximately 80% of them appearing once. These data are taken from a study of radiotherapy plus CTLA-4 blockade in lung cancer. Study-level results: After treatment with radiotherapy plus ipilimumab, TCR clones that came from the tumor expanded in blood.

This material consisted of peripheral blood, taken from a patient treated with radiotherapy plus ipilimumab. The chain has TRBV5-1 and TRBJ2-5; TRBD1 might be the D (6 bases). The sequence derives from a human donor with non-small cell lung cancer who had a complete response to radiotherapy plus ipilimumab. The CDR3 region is CASSLTGPRETQYF. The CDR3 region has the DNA TGCGCCAGCAGCTTGACAGGGCCCAGGGAGACCCAGTACTTC.